This TCR beta chain appears in the sequencing data of a study of T cells after yellow fever vaccination. Findings and caveats of the study: Few clonotypes appeared in both CD4 and CD8 compartments. Researchers cautioned that FACS-sorted repertoires could harbor abundant clonotypes contaminating from the bulk population. Primary-vaccination clones mostly resurfaced post-booster (around 95% CD4, roughly 90% CD8).

This clonotype was seen only a few times. Its target is unknown. Germline-derived CDR1 and CDR2 are LGHNA and YNFKEQ. There are 17 residues in the CDR3. The germline V and J ends were trimmed by 0 bases and 4 bases, with 18 bases remaining between them. Conversion of TCR transcripts into cDNA relied on 5'RACE template switching, which added a universal primer site and UMIs. MiXCR, applied by TCRdb to the 5' RACE reads, yields one record per CDR3 protein. The data contain approximately 350,000 distinct CDR3 sequences, around 10% of them singletons. This chain uses TRBV4-2 with TRBJ1-2; D uncertain. This TCR was sampled from a man aged 18 to 30 who received the YFV17D yellow fever vaccine. Sequencing was performed on PBMCs, taken on the day of the first yellow fever vaccination. The CDR3 bases are TGTGCCAGCAGCCAAGAATTGTTAATGGGCAGGCGCTATGGCTACACCTTC. It yields the protein CASSQELLMGRRYGYTF.